This T cell receptor beta chain was found in a study of T cells in localized non-small cell lung cancer. Study results and limitations: In adjacent lung appeared a median around 55 of the top 100 tumor clones. There was higher T cell clonality in uninvolved adjacent lung than in tumor, and it was highest there.

The data were produced by immunoSEQ multiplex PCR, yet TCRdb's version contains in-frame clones alone and is incomplete. The sample yields 10,000 to 13,000 clones, around 45% seen once. This clone occurred once. The antigen is undetermined. The CDR3 loop spans 15 amino acids. The V end was cut by 1 base, the J end by 3 bases, with 11 bases between. CDR1 is KGHSH and CDR2 is LQKENI in the germline V gene. The receptor was derived from a woman aged 35-75 years with stage II squamous cell lung carcinoma. This specimen consisted of lymph node tissue, obtained before any cancer treatment. V is TRBV18 and J is TRBJ2-3, with D possibly being TRBD1 (6 bases). CDR3 region: CASSPLSQGTDTQYF. CDR3 coding DNA: TGTGCCAGCTCACCACTATCCCAGGGGACAGATACGCAGTATTTT.